This T cell receptor beta chain stems from a study of T-cell reconstitution after alpha-beta-depleted transplantation in children. Germline values: CDR1 LGHDT, CDR2 YNNKEL (reference sequence). The CDR3 contains 18 residues. With regard to this clonotype: Since a much larger clone is just one base distant, this may be a read error.

Unique molecular identifiers were incorporated when the TCRbeta library was constructed. TCRdb called the PCR reads again in MiXCR, with one record for every CDR3 protein. The sample carries some 200,000 distinct CDR3 sequences, approximately 11% recorded once. The chain employs TRBV3-1 and TRBJ2-3; the match to TRBD2 covers 10 bases. The TCR originated in a child less than two years old with acute myeloid leukemia, due to receive a stem cell transplant. The sequencing here drew on PBMCs, taken before TCRalphabeta/CD19-depleted stem cell transplant. The CDR3 nucleotides are TGTGCCTGCAGTCTACAGTCAGCTAGCGGGGGATCCACAGATACGCAGTATTTT. Its translation is CACSLQSASGGSTDTQYF.